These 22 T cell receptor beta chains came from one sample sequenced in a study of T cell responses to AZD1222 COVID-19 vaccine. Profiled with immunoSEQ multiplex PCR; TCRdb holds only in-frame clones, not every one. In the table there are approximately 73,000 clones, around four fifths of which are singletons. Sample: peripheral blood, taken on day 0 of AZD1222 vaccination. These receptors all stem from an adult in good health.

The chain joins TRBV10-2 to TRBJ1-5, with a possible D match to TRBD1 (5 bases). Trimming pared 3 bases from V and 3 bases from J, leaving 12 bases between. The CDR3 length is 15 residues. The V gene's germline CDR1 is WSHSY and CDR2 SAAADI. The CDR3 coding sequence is TGCGCCAGCAGTGACCGGGGCAGGAACAATCAGCCCCAGCATTTT. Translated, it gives CASSDRGRNNQPQHF.

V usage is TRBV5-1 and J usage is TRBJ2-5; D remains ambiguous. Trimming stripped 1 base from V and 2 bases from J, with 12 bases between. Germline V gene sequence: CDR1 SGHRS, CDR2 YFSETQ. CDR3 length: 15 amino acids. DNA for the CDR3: TGCGCCAGCAGCTTGTCGGCAGCACCACAAGAGACCCAGTACTTC. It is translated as CASSLSAAPQETQYF.

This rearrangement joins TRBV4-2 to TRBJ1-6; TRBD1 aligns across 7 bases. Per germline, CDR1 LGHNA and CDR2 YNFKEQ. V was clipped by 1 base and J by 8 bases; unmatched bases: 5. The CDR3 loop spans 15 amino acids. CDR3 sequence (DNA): TGTGCCAGCAGCCAAGCCAGACAGGGTGATTCACCCCTCCACTTT. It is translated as CASSQARQGDSPLHF.

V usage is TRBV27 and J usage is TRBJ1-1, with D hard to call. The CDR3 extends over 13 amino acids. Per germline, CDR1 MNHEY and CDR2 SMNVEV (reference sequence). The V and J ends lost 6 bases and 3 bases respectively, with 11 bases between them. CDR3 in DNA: TGTGCCAGCAGGGGATCTCGGGACACTGAAGCTTTCTTT. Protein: CASRGSRDTEAFF.

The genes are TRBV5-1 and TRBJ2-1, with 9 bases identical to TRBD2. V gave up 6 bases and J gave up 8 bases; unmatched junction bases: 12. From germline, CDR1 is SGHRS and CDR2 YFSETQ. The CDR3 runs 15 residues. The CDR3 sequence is CASTLRGSGGYEQFF. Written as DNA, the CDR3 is TGCGCCAGCACCCTGAGGGGTAGCGGGGGCTATGAGCAGTTCTTC.

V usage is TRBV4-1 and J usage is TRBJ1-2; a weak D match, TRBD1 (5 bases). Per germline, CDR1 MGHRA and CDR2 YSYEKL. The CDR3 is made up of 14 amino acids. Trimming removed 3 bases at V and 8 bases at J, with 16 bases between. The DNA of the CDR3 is TGCGCCAGCAGCCAGGGACTCCCCTCGGAGGGCTACACCTTC. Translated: CASSQGLPSEGYTF.

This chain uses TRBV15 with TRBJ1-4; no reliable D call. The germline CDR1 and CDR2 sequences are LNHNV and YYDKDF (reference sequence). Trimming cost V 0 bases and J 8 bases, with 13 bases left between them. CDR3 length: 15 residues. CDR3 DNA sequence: TGTGCCACCAGCAGAGATGTAAAGGGTTGGGAAAAACTGTTTTTT. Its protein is CATSRDVKGWEKLFF. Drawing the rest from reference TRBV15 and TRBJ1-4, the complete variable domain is DAMVIQNPRYQVTQFGKPVTLSCSQTLNHNVMYWYQQKSSQAPKLLFHYYDKDFNNEADTPDNFQSRRPNTSFCFLDIRSPGLGDTAMYLCATSRDVKGWEKLFFGSGTQLSVL.

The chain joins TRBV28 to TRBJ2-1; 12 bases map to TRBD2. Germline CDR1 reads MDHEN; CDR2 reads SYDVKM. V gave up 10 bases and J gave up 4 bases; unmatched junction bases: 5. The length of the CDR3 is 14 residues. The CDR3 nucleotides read TGTGCCACCAAGACTAGCGGGGGATACAATGAGCAGTTCTTC. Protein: CATKTSGGYNEQFF.

The CDR3 spells CASSPSGYEQYF. The CDR3 DNA reads as TGTGCCAGCAGCCCATCGGGTTACGAGCAGTACTTC. This rearrangement joins TRBV6-5 to TRBJ2-7, with D hard to call. Germline CDR1 is MNHEY and CDR2 is SVGAGI. The CDR3 runs to 12 residues. Trimming removed 6 bases from V and 4 bases from J, with 10 bases in between.

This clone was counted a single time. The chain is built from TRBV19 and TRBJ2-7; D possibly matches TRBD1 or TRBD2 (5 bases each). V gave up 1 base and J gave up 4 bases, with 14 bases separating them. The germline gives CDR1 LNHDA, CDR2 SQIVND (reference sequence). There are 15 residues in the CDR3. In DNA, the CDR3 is TGTGCCAGTAGTATAGGCAGGGACGAGAGATACGAGCAGTACTTC. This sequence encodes CASSIGRDERYEQYF.

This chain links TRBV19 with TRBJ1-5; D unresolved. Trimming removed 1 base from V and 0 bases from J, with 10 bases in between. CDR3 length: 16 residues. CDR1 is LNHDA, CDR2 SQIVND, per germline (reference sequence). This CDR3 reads CASSIVPTLSNQPQHF. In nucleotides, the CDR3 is TGTGCCAGTAGTATAGTCCCCACCCTTAGCAATCAGCCCCAGCATTTT.

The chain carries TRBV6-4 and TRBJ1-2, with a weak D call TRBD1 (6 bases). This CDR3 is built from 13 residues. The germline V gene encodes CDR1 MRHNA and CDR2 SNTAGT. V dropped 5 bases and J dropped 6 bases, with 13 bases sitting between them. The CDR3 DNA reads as TGTGCCAGCAGTTACAGGGAAGGGGATGGCTACACCTTC. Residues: CASSYREGDGYTF.

The CDR3 region is CASSGVYEQYF. The CDR3 nucleotides read TGTGCCAGCAGCGGGGTTTACGAGCAGTACTTC. The V call is TRBV6-4, the J call TRBJ2-7, with a tentative D call TRBD2 (5 bases). V was cut by 6 bases and J by 4 bases, with 7 bases left in between. This CDR3 has 11 amino acids. The germline gives CDR1 MRHNA, CDR2 SNTAGT.

CDR3 loop: CASSLQGEGNQPQHF. Written as DNA, the CDR3 is TGTGCCAGCAGCTTACAGGGGGAAGGCAATCAGCCCCAGCATTTT. The V and J genes are TRBV7-9 and TRBJ1-5; TRBD1 matches 7 bases. Germline V gene data show CDR1 as SEHNR and CDR2 as FQNEAQ (reference sequence). Losses at the gene ends were 2 bases for V and 2 bases for J; bases not matched to a gene: 3. This CDR3 contains 15 residues. Supplemented by reference TRBV7-9 and TRBJ1-5, the full variable domain reads DTGVSQNPRHKITKRGQNVTFRCDPISEHNRLYWYRQTLGQGPEFLTYFQNEAQLEKSRLLSDRFSAERPKGSFSTLEIQRTEQGDSAMYLCASSLQGEGNQPQHFGDGTRLSIL.

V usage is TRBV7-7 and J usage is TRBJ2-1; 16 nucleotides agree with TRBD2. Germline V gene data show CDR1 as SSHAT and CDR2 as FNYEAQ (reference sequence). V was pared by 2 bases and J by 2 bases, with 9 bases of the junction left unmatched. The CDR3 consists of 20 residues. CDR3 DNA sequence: TGTGCCAGCAGCTTATGTGAGGGACTAGCGGGAGGGGGGGCCTACAATGAGCAGTTCTTC. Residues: CASSLCEGLAGGGAYNEQFF. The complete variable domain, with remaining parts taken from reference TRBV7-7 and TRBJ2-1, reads GAGVSQSPRYKVTKRGQDVTLRCDPISSHATLYWYQQALGQGPEFLTYFNYEAQPDKSGLPSDRFSAERPEGSISTLTIQRTEQRDSAMYRCASSLCEGLAGGGAYNEQFFGPGTRLTVL.

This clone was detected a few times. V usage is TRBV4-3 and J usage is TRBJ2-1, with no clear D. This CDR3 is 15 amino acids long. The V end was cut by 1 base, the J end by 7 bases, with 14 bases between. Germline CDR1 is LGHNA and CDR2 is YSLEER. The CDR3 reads CASSQGARSTNEQFF. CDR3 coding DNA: TGCGCCAGCAGCCAAGGGGCTAGAAGTACGAATGAGCAGTTCTTC.

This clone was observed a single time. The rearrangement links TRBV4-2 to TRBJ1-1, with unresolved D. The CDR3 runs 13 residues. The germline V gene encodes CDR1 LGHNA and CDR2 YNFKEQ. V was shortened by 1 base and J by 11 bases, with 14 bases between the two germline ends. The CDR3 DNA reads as TGTGCCAGCAGCCAAGGGCGTAACCTGGGGGCTTTCTTT. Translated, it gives CASSQGRNLGAFF.

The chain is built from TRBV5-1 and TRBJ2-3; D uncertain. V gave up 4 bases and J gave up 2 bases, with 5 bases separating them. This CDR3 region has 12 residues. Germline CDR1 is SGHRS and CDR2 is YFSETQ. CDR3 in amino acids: CASSIPTDTQYF. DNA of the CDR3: TGCGCCAGCAGCATTCCCACAGATACGCAGTATTTT.

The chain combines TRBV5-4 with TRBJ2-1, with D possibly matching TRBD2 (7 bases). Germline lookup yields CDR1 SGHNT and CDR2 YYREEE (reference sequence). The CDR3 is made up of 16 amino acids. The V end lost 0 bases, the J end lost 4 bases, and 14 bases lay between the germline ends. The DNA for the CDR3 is TGTGCCAGCAGCTTGGTAGGGGGGGGCTTGTACAATGAGCAGTTCTTC. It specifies CASSLVGGGLYNEQFF.

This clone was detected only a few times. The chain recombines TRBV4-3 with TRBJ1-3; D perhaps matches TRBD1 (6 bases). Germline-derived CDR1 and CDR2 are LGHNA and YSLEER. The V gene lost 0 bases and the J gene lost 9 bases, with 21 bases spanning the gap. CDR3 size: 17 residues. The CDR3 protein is CASSQERRGGPMGTIYF. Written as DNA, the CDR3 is TGCGCCAGCAGCCAAGAGAGAAGGGGGGGACCTATGGGCACCATATATTTT.

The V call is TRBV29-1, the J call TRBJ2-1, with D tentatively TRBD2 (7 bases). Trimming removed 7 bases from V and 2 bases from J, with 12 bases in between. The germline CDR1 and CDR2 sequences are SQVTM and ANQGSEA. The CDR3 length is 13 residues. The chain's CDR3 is CSELRGPYNEQFF. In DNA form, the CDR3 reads TGCAGCGAATTGCGGGGGCCCTACAATGAGCAGTTCTTC.

For the CDR3, the DNA is TGTGCCAGCAGCAAACTAGCGGGGGGTTGGGAGACCCAGTACTTC. It codes for CASSKLAGGWETQYF. The chain has TRBV7-2 and TRBJ2-5; TRBD2 agrees at 12 bases. The V gene's germline CDR1 is SGHTA and CDR2 FQGNSA. The CDR3 runs 15 residues. Germline trimming cut 5 bases from V and 5 bases from J; bases unmatched to any gene: 6.